This TCR beta chain came from a study of T cell clonality in common variable immunodeficiency. Study-level points and caveats: In common variable immunodeficiency, TCR beta chains reportedly carried fewer deletions and N-nucleotide insertions. CVID subjects showed higher TCRbeta clonality than healthy controls.

V shed 3 bases, J shed 7 bases, and the junction held 9 bases outside the gene matches. The length of the CDR3 is 16 residues. Germline lookup yields CDR1 LNHDA and CDR2 SQIVND (reference sequence). This clone turned up a few times. Its cognate antigen is unknown. The read terminates 3 residues before the CDR3 end, so the remaining end is supplied by the germline J gene. Using immunoSEQ multiplex PCR, the repertoire was profiled, and TCRdb retains in-frame clones only, with some absent. There are almost 20,000 clones in the sample, none observed a single time. Diagnosis required reduced IgG, IgA and/or IgM with specific antibody deficiency. For at least one year, all CVID subjects received replacement immunoglobulin.

The material sequenced was peripheral blood mononuclear cells. This chain uses TRBV19 with TRBJ2-2, with TRBD1 matching 9 bases. The receptor's source is a human donor with common variable immunodeficiency. This CDR3 reads CASSIPTGTGHGELFF. The sequenced CDR3 bases are TGTGCCAGTAGTATCCCCACCGGGACAGGGCACGGGGAG.